The TCR beta chain described here comes from a study of CD8+CD57+ T cells in acquired aplastic anemia. Background on the study: Isolated CD4+ and CD8+ cells, once sorted, yielded DNA averaging 3.2 ug. General observations from the study: Fewer than 35 shared CD8+ CDR3s appeared highly expressed within patients' immunodominant clones. Patients versus controls showed no significant CD8+ Simpson's diversity difference.

As concerns this clonotype: Its target is unknown. At one end the junction does not follow the germline gene, possibly because of a read error.

Genomic DNA constituted the template upon which TCR beta VDJ and CDR3 profiling was performed. MiXCR was run by TCRdb on the reads, yielding one entry per CDR3 protein. The sample lists some 280,000 distinct CDR3 sequences, 55% to 65% occurring once. The CDR3 is made up of 15 amino acids. Germline assignment: CDR1 KGHDR and CDR2 SFDVKD. The TCR comes from a human donor with severe aplastic anemia or a healthy control (not recorded which). This chain connects TRBV24-1 to TRBJ2-7, with TRBD1 identical over 11 bases. What was sequenced was sorted CD4+, CD8+, or CD8+CD57+ T cells (not recorded which) from PBMCs. CDR3 nucleotide sequence: TGCGCCAGCAGCCCGGGGACAGGGGGTATCTCCGAGCAGTACTTC. Translating it yields CASSPGTGGISEQYF.